The rows below give T cell receptor beta chains drawn from one sample of a study of OX40 agonist ivuxolimab in advanced cancers. Libraries were prepared by immunoSEQ multiplex PCR; TCRdb keeps only in-frame clonotypes and omits some of them. This table has tens of thousands of clones, 88% appearing once. Sequences were derived from CD4+ or CD8+ T cells sorted from blood, sampled in a trial of the OX40 agonist ivuxolimab. These receptors were taken from an adult with an advanced solid tumor such as melanoma, head and neck, liver or kidney cancer. The CDR3 runs from the conserved cysteine through the conserved F or W. D genes are given only for firm matches. Size values are once, few and many counts, or a class for expanded clones, and some rows have none.

>TRBD1|TRBJ1-2|TRBV6-5|.
CASRRQGVSGYTF
TGTGCCAGCAGGAGACAGGGAGTAAGTGGCTACACCTTC
>TRBD2|TRBJ2-7|TRBV7-2|.
CASSPGLGIYEQYF
TGTGCCAGCAGCCCGGGACTAGGCATCTACGAGCAGTACTTC
>.|TRBJ1-5|TRBV2|.
CASSLKRSTRDGYQPQHF
TGTGCCAGCAGTCTAAAAAGGTCAACCCGGGACGGATATCAGCCCCAGCATTTT
>TRBD2|TRBJ2-2|TRBV7-9|few
CASSQLAGAGELFF
TGTGCCAGCAGCCAACTAGCGGGGGCCGGGGAGCTGTTTTTT
>.|TRBJ2-5|TRBV11-3|.
CASSPGGAGETQYF
TGTGCCAGCAGCCCAGGGGGGGCGGGAGAGACCCAGTACTTC
>.|TRBJ1-2|TRBV28|.
CASSLMLRVGYGYTF
TGTGCCAGCAGTTTAATGCTCAGGGTAGGCTATGGCTACACCTTC
>.|TRBJ2-7|TRBV5-4|.
CASSRGTPGYEQYF
TGTGCCAGCAGCCGCGGAACCCCAGGCTACGAGCAGTACTTC
>.|TRBJ2-7|TRBV18|.
CASSSSTGDSYEQYF
TGTGCCAGCTCCTCGTCTACCGGGGATTCCTACGAGCAGTACTTC
>.|TRBJ2-7|TRBV6-1|few
CASSESGNHYEQYF
TGTGCCAGCAGTGAATCTGGGAATCATTACGAGCAGTACTTC
>.|TRBJ1-4|TRBV28|.
CASRGQGATNEKLFF
TGTGCCAGCCGAGGGCAGGGTGCAACTAATGAAAAACTGTTTTTT
>TRBD1|TRBJ2-3|TRBV7-6|.
CASSLETGGYRTQYF
TGTGCCAGCAGCTTAGAGACAGGGGGCTATCGAACGCAGTATTTT
>.|TRBJ1-2|TRBV7-2|.
CASSPKYASGYTF
TGTGCCAGCAGTCCTAAATATGCCTCTGGCTACACCTTC
>.|TRBJ2-7|TRBV7-2|once
CASSRNPWGSEQYF
TGTGCCAGCAGCCGAAACCCCTGGGGCTCCGAGCAGTACTTC
>.|TRBJ2-3|TRBV27|.
CATWATGADTQYF
TGTGCCACCTGGGCTACTGGGGCAGATACGCAGTATTTT
>TRBD1|TRBJ1-1|TRBV10-2|.
CASSESTGGWTEAFF
TGCGCCAGCAGTGAGTCGACAGGGGGTTGGACTGAAGCTTTCTTT
>TRBD1|TRBJ1-1|TRBV5-1|.
CASSLGTGVGTEAFF
TGCGCCAGCAGCCTAGGGACAGGAGTAGGGACTGAAGCTTTCTTT
>TRBD1|TRBJ1-2|TRBV27|.
CASSITGGTGGRYGYTF
TGTGCCAGCAGTATAACCGGGGGGACAGGGGGTCGCTATGGCTACACCTTC
>.|TRBJ2-1|TRBV6-1|.
CATQEVREQFF
TGTGCCACCCAGGAGGTCAGAGAGCAGTTCTTC
>.|TRBJ1-2|TRBV9|few
CASSVGAGNYGYTF
TGTGCCAGCAGCGTAGGGGCTGGCAACTATGGCTACACCTTC
>.|TRBJ1-5|TRBV18|.
CASSLEVTNQPQHF
TGTGCCAGCTCACTGGAGGTAACCAATCAGCCCCAGCATTTT
>TRBD2|TRBJ2-7|TRBV4-2|.
CASSQAGLAGSYEQYF
TGTGCCAGCAGCCAAGCCGGCCTAGCGGGGAGCTACGAGCAGTACTTC
>TRBD1|TRBJ2-7|TRBV15|.
CATSRDLTDRRAYEQYF
TGTGCCACCAGCAGAGATCTCACGGACAGGAGAGCCTACGAGCAGTACTTC
>.|TRBJ1-5|TRBV28|.
CASSLVRGDQPQHF
TGTGCCAGCAGTTTAGTCCGGGGCGATCAGCCCCAGCATTTT
>.|TRBJ1-2|TRBV6-9|.
CASSYRGQNYGYTF
TGTGCCAGCAGTTATCGCGGACAGAACTATGGCTACACCTTC
>.|TRBJ2-5|TRBV2|.
CASSGKAGAQETQYF
TGTGCCAGCAGTGGAAAGGCGGGGGCCCAAGAGACCCAGTACTTC
>.|TRBJ2-2|TRBV2|few
CASSESGLGTGELFF
TGTGCCAGCAGTGAGAGTGGTCTGGGCACCGGGGAGCTGTTTTTT
>.|TRBJ1-1|TRBV28|.
CASSRRPREAFF
TGTGCCAGCAGTCGAAGACCCCGTGAAGCTTTCTTT
>.|TRBJ2-7|TRBV28|.
CASSLAYEQYF
TGTGCCAGCAGTTTGGCCTACGAGCAGTACTTC
>.|TRBJ1-2|TRBV4-1|.
CASSRPGGVRGYTF
TGCGCCAGCAGCCGCCCGGGTGGCGTGCGTGGCTACACCTTC
>.|TRBJ1-3|TRBV28|once
CASSFYVGTGNTIYF
TGTGCCAGCAGTTTTTACGTCGGAACTGGAAACACCATATATTTT
>TRBD1|TRBJ1-3|TRBV7-2|.
CASGTASSGNTIYF
TGTGCCAGCGGGACAGCTAGTTCTGGAAACACCATATATTTT
>.|TRBJ1-4|TRBV28|.
CASRTTGASNEKLFF
TGTGCCAGCAGAACCACAGGAGCATCTAATGAAAAACTGTTTTTT
>.|TRBJ2-1|TRBV6-6|.
CASSLFENEQFF
TGTGCCAGCAGTTTATTCGAGAATGAGCAGTTCTTC
>.|TRBJ2-7|TRBV15|.
CATSSTGTGEQYF
TGTGCCACCAGCAGTACCGGGACTGGCGAGCAGTACTTC
>.|TRBJ2-1|TRBV9|.
CASSVRAGNEQFF
TGTGCCAGCAGCGTACGAGCAGGGAATGAGCAGTTCTTC
>TRBD1|TRBJ1-5|TRBV7-3|.
CASSRGTGSRNQPQHF
TGTGCCAGCAGCCGCGGGACAGGGAGCCGCAATCAGCCCCAGCATTTT
>.|TRBJ2-7|TRBV28|.
CASSFIRGNTEQYF
TGTGCCAGCAGTTTTATTCGTGGGAATACGGAGCAGTACTTC
>.|TRBJ2-7|TRBV27|.
CASNGVTHEQYF
TGTGCCAGCAACGGGGTAACCCACGAGCAGTACTTC
>TRBD2|TRBJ2-5|TRBV7-6|.
CASSRLAGEQTQYF
TGTGCCAGTAGTAGACTAGCGGGGGAACAGACCCAGTACTTC
>TRBD1|TRBJ1-6|TRBV27|.
CASRQGRVVTPLHF
TGTGCCAGCAGACAGGGGCGAGTCGTGACACCCCTCCACTTT
>.|TRBJ1-2|TRBV19|.
CASSDRWYYGYTF
TGTGCCAGTAGTGACCGTTGGTACTATGGCTACACCTTC
>TRBD2|TRBJ2-7|TRBV4-2|.
CASSQDEGTSALVVTYEQYF
TGTGCCAGCAGCCAAGATGAGGGGACTAGCGCTCTGGTCGTGACCTACGAGCAGTACTTC
>.|TRBJ2-7|TRBV29-1|.
CSFGRTEAGEQYF
TGCAGCTTCGGCCGAACAGAGGCGGGGGAGCAGTACTTC
>.|TRBJ2-2|TRBV6-6|.
CASSRSGAGELFF
TGTGCCAGCAGCAGGAGCGGAGCCGGGGAGCTATTTTTT
>.|TRBJ1-2|TRBV4-1|.
CASSQDPNYGYTF
TGCGCCAGCAGCCAGGATCCTAACTATGGCTACACCTTC
>.|TRBJ2-4|TRBV28|once
CASSEGGVKNIQYF
TGTGCCAGCAGTGAGGGGGGCGTCAAAAACATTCAGTACTTC
>TRBD2|TRBJ2-7|TRBV6-5|.
CASSSGTSGYEQYF
TGTGCCAGCAGTTCCGGGACTAGCGGCTACGAGCAGTACTTC
>TRBD1|TRBJ2-7|TRBV6-1|.
CATRTGGSYEQYF
TGTGCCACCCGGACAGGGGGCTCCTACGAGCAGTACTTC
>.|TRBJ1-5|TRBV7-9|.
CASSLEGDQPQHF
TGTGCCAGCAGCTTAGAGGGAGATCAGCCCCAGCATTTT
>.|TRBJ1-3|TRBV4-2|few
CASRHDTSGNTIYF
TGTGCCAGCAGACATGACACCTCTGGAAACACCATATATTTT